This passage covers 31 T cell receptor beta chains from one sample sequenced in a study of T cells in Graves' hyperthyroidism and ophthalmopathy. RNA transcripts gave rise to amplified TCR beta CDR3 regions. Researchers ran a first-round RT-PCR on the TCR CDR3 using the HTBI primer set. One entry per CDR3 protein results from TCRdb running MiXCR on the multiplex PCR reads. The table records roughly 300,000 distinct CDR3 sequences, less than 30% of them present only once. Specimen: blood. The origin of the receptors is a man between 40 and 49 years old with Graves' hyperthyroidism that later progressed to Graves' ophthalmopathy.

CDR3 sequence (DNA): TGTGCCAGCAACGCACAGGGTTTTGGCGGCTACACCTTC. Protein sequence: CASNAQGFGGYTF. The rearrangement links TRBV27 to TRBJ1-2, with D possibly matching TRBD1 (6 bases). The CDR3 has 13 amino acids. Germline V CDR1 and CDR2: MNHEY, SMNVEV (reference sequence). The V and J ends lost 7 bases and 8 bases respectively, with 17 bases between them.

The CDR3 nucleotides are TGTGCCAGCAGCTTAACCCAAGACCTCTACGAGCAGTACTTC. Protein product: CASSLTQDLYEQYF. The chain is built from TRBV11-1 and TRBJ2-7; no definite D call. Trimming took 2 bases from V and 3 from J, leaving 11 bases between them. CDR1 is SGHAT and CDR2 is FQDESV in the germline V gene (reference sequence). There are 14 residues in the CDR3.

There are many counts of this clonotype. This sequence joins TRBV6-5 and TRBJ2-2; 7 positions agree with TRBD1. V lost 6 bases, J lost 7 bases, and 14 bases stayed unmatched. Germline CDR1 is MNHEY and CDR2 is SVGAGI. The CDR3 sequence is 16 residues long. The CDR3 region is CASRRRLDRVGGELFF. In DNA, the CDR3 is TGTGCCAGCAGAAGACGACTTGACAGGGTGGGCGGGGAGCTGTTTTTT.

This clonotype was detected ten times or more. V and J are TRBV20-1 and TRBJ1-5, with D unresolved. Germline lookup yields CDR1 DFQATT and CDR2 SNEGSKA (reference sequence). Trimming shortened V by 0 bases and J by 2 bases, and 11 bases separated the two germline ends. The CDR3 loop spans 15 amino acids. CDR3 region: CSARDQGSRNQPQHF. CDR3 bases: TGCAGTGCTAGAGATCAAGGGTCGCGCAATCAGCCCCAGCATTTT.

In its sample, this clonotype was seen many times. The J gene is TRBJ2-7, the V gene TRBV5-1, with 9 nucleotides matching TRBD1. Germline CDR1 SGHRS, CDR2 YFSETQ. This CDR3 comprises 14 residues. The V and J ends lost 3 bases and 6 bases, in that order; junction bases with no gene match: 7. Here the CDR3 DNA reads TGCGCCAGCAGCTGGACAGGGGACCTAGGCGAGCAGTACTTC. Translating it yields CASSWTGDLGEQYF.

This clonotype has ten or more counts. The CDR3 region has the DNA TGTGCCAGCAGTTTATTCGGGGGGCGAGAGACCCAGTACTTC. Protein sequence: CASSLFGGRETQYF. The gene calls are TRBV27 and TRBJ2-5, with D tentatively TRBD2 (7 bases). The V gene lost 1 base and the J gene lost 4 bases, with 10 bases spanning the gap. Germline CDR1 reads MNHEY; CDR2 reads SMNVEV (reference sequence). The CDR3 contains 14 residues.

The chain carries TRBV28 and TRBJ1-3; D gene uncertain. The ends were cut back, 5 bases at V and 3 bases at J, with 17 bases in the middle. This CDR3 comprises 16 residues. The germline V gene encodes CDR1 MDHEN and CDR2 SYDVKM. The CDR3 is CASSLSPVGIGNTIYF. The CDR3 DNA reads as TGTGCCAGCAGTCTTTCCCCCGTGGGGATTGGAAACACCATATATTTT.

Ten or more counts support this clonotype. V is TRBV12-3 or TRBV12-4 and J is TRBJ1-2; D is perhaps TRBD1 (5 bases). V shed 3 bases and J shed 1 base, with 6 bases lying between them. The CDR3 length is 13 residues. This CDR3 reads CASSFQGNYGYTF. CDR3 nucleotides: TGTGCCAGCAGTTTTCAGGGTAACTATGGCTACACCTTC.

This clonotype was found a few times. The rearrangement joins TRBV9 to TRBJ1-2, with D unresolved. CDR3 length: 15 amino acids. V lost 4 bases, J lost 2 bases, and 15 bases lay in between. Germline CDR1 SGDLS, CDR2 YYNGEE. Here the CDR3 reads CASSPHLLSNYGYTF. The CDR3 nucleotides read TGTGCCAGCAGCCCCCACCTGTTGTCAAACTATGGCTACACCTTC.

Ten or more counts support this clonotype. The genes are TRBV12-3 or TRBV12-4 and TRBJ2-7; D gene unclear. The germline V and J ends were trimmed by 1 base and 0 bases, with 13 bases remaining between them. This CDR3 is 16 amino acids long. The CDR3 spells CASSLVGRHSSYEQYF. CDR3 nucleotide sequence: TGTGCCAGCAGTTTAGTTGGGCGGCACAGCTCCTACGAGCAGTACTTC.

This clonotype was seen more than once but under ten times. J is TRBJ2-7 and V is TRBV11-2; D uncertain. V lost 1 base and J lost 0, with 10 bases in between. This CDR3 contains 15 residues. Germline V CDR1 and CDR2: SGHAT, FQNNGV. This CDR3 reads CASSLGSGFSYEQYF. The CDR3 DNA sequence: TGTGCCAGCAGCTTAGGATCCGGGTTCTCCTACGAGCAGTACTTC. Together with reference TRBV11-2 and TRBJ2-7, the CDR3 gives the full variable domain: EAGVAQSPRYKIIEKRQSVAFWCNPISGHATLYWYQQILGQGPKLLIQFQNNGVVDDSQLPKDRFSAERLKGVDSTLKIQPAKLEDSAVYLCASSLGSGFSYEQYFGPGTRLTVT.

The CDR3 DNA reads TGTGCCAGCAGTTACTCGAAGGGGGCCCACGAGCAGTACTTC. Its protein product is CASSYSKGAHEQYF. V usage is TRBV6-5 and J usage is TRBJ2-7; 7 bases agree with TRBD1. After removal of 0 bases from V and 5 bases from J, the junction contained 4 bases not matched to a gene. The CDR3 sequence is 14 residues long. Looked up from germline, CDR1 is MNHEY and CDR2 is SVGAGI.

This clonotype occurred many times. This chain connects TRBV6-5 to TRBJ2-4; D might be TRBD1 or TRBD2, each matching 5 bases. Deletions cut 0 bases from V and 9 bases from J, with 12 bases between. Germline values: CDR1 MNHEY, CDR2 SVGAGI. The CDR3 is made up of 14 amino acids. The CDR3 DNA sequence: TGTGCCAGCAGTTACTCGAGGGGAACAGGCATTCAGTACTTC. Its translation is CASSYSRGTGIQYF.

This clonotype was observed a few times. CDR3 sequence: CASKGRGSYEQYF. CDR3 nucleotides: TGTGCCAGCAAGGGCAGGGGATCCTACGAGCAGTACTTC. The chain combines TRBV6-1 with TRBJ2-7; a possible D gene is TRBD1 (6 bases). CDR3 size: 13 residues. Germline V gene lookup returns CDR1 MNHNS and CDR2 SASEGT. Trimming took 7 bases from V and 1 from J, leaving 11 bases between them.

This clonotype has ten or more counts. This chain connects TRBV20-1 to TRBJ1-1; unclear D gene. CDR3 length: 13 residues. Trimming left V 1 base short and J 3 bases short, with 9 bases between. CDR1 is DFQATT and CDR2 is SNEGSKA in the germline V gene (reference sequence). The CDR3 region is CSARVESDTEAFF. The CDR3 DNA sequence: TGCAGTGCTAGAGTGGAAAGTGACACTGAAGCTTTCTTT.

This clonotype was seen only a few times. The J gene is TRBJ1-1, the V gene TRBV7-2; unclear D gene. V was pared by 2 bases and J by 11 bases, with 9 bases between. This CDR3 has 11 residues. CDR1 is SGHTA, CDR2 FQGNSA, per germline. CDR3 DNA sequence: TGTGCCAGCAGCTTAATTGGGGAGGCTTTCTTT. This encodes CASSLIGEAFF.

This clonotype showed up many times. The rearrangement joins TRBV9 to TRBJ2-5; D may be TRBD1 or TRBD2 (5 bases each). Deletions cut 4 bases from V and 5 bases from J, with 18 bases between. CDR3 length: 15 amino acids. Germline CDR1 reads SGDLS; CDR2 reads YYNGEE. CDR3 region: CASSPRLSEGETQYF. The CDR3 DNA is TGTGCCAGCAGCCCCCGGCTGTCCGAGGGGGAGACCCAGTACTTC. Filled out from reference TRBV9 and TRBJ2-5, the complete variable domain reads DSGVTQTPKHLITATGQRVTLRCSPRSGDLSVYWYQQSLDQGLQFLIQYYNGEERAKGNILERFSAQQFPDLHSELNLSSLELGDSALYFCASSPRLSEGETQYFGPGTRLLVL.

This clonotype was counted ten times or more. The chain joins TRBV12-3 or TRBV12-4 to TRBJ2-5; D is unclear. V gave up 3 bases and J gave up 3 bases, with 17 bases separating them. This CDR3 contains 16 residues. CDR3 nucleotide sequence: TGTGCCAGCAGTTTCTTGGGATCGGTTTTCGAAGAGACCCAGTACTTC. It encodes CASSFLGSVFEETQYF.

This clonotype showed up just once. The rearrangement links TRBV28 to TRBJ2-3; D perhaps matches TRBD1 (6 bases). V was pared by 3 bases and J by 0 bases, with 13 bases between. Germline V gives CDR1 MDHEN, CDR2 SYDVKM. The CDR3 covers 16 residues. The CDR3 DNA reads TGTGCCAGCAGTTTTGTACGGACAGCTAGCACAGATACGCAGTATTTT. It codes for CASSFVRTASTDTQYF.

This clonotype has more than one count but fewer than ten. V is TRBV6-1 and J is TRBJ1-1, with D perhaps matching TRBD1 (5 bases). The CDR3 consists of 11 residues. The germline CDR1 and CDR2 sequences are MNHNS and SASEGT. Trimming left V 10 bases short and J 8 bases short, with 14 bases between. Here the CDR3 DNA reads TGTGCCATAGACAGAGGAGGCGAAGCTTTCTTT. This encodes CAIDRGGEAFF.

With regard to this clonotype: This may be a read error, as it is one base from a much larger clone. The chain has TRBV7-3 and TRBJ2-7, with TRBD1 matching 7 bases. The V and J ends lost 10 bases and 5 bases, in that order; junction bases with no gene match: 14. Germline V CDR1 and CDR2: SGHTA, FQGTGA. This CDR3 has 14 residues. The CDR3 loop reads CATLTSGTVHEQYF. In DNA form, the CDR3 reads TGTGCCACCTTAACCTCCGGGACAGTCCACGAGCAGTACTTC. Drawing the rest from reference TRBV7-3 and TRBJ2-7, the complete variable domain is GAGVSQTPSNKVTEKGKYVELRCDPISGHTALYWYRQSLGQGPEFLIYFQGTGAADDSGLPNDRFFAVRPEGSVSTLKIQRTERGDSAVYLCATLTSGTVHEQYFGPGTRLTVT.

This clonotype came up many times. The gene calls are TRBV4-1 and TRBJ1-5; D remains unclear. CDR1 and CDR2 from the germline V gene are MGHRA and YSYEKL. V dropped 1 base and J dropped 0 bases, with 4 bases sitting between them. CDR3 size: 14 residues. The CDR3 sequence: CASSQVSSNQPQHF. The CDR3 coding sequence is TGCGCCAGCAGCCAAGTGAGTAGCAATCAGCCCCAGCATTTT.

Many counts were recorded for this clonotype. J is TRBJ2-3 and V is TRBV12-3 or TRBV12-4; D gene ambiguous. This CDR3 is built from 11 residues. The V end was cut by 7 bases, the J end by 3 bases, with 5 bases between. Here the CDR3 reads CASTRTDTQYF. Here the CDR3 DNA reads TGTGCCAGCACCCGTACAGATACGCAGTATTTT.

The chain has TRBV11-2 and TRBJ1-2, with D perhaps matching TRBD1 (6 bases). This CDR3 region has 13 residues. Germline CDR1 reads SGHAT; CDR2 reads FQNNGV. V was pared by 5 bases and J by 6 bases, with 13 bases between. The CDR3 DNA sequence: TGTGCCAGCAGCCGCTCAGGGGAGGATGGCTACACCTTC. Amino acid sequence: CASSRSGEDGYTF.

This clonotype has a count of ten or more. V and J are TRBV6-5 and TRBJ2-5; TRBD1 matches at 8 bases. The CDR3 contains 14 residues. The V and J ends lost 4 bases and 1 base, in that order; junction bases with no gene match: 2. Germline loops: CDR1 MNHEY, CDR2 SVGAGI. Here the CDR3 reads CASSLGQAQETQYF. CDR3 DNA: TGTGCCAGCAGTTTGGGACAGGCCCAAGAGACCCAGTACTTC.

This clonotype was seen at least ten times. This clone may be a read error of a much larger clone one base away. The chain is built from TRBV6-5 and TRBJ2-5, with 8 bases matching TRBD1. There are 13 residues in the CDR3. J gave up 5 bases and V 4 bases, and 3 bases lay outside the gene matches. Per the germline V gene, CDR1 is MNHEY and CDR2 is SVGAGI. CDR3 coding DNA: TGTGCCAGCAGTTGGACAGGGAGGGAGACCCAGTACTTC. It yields the protein CASSWTGRETQYF.

This clonotype was recorded many times. The chain is built from TRBV3-1 and TRBJ1-5; tentatively, D is TRBD1 (5 bases). This CDR3 has 15 residues. Looked up from germline, CDR1 is LGHDT and CDR2 is YNNKEL (reference sequence). The V gene lost 0 bases and the J gene lost 5 bases, with 11 bases spanning the gap. The CDR3 sequence: CASSQDSRVDQPQHF. The CDR3 nucleotides read TGTGCCAGCAGCCAAGATTCCAGGGTCGATCAGCCCCAGCATTTT.

This clonotype was detected only a few times. This chain uses TRBV27 with TRBJ2-5, with TRBD2 identical over 7 bases. With 5 bases clipped from V and 2 bases from J, the junction kept 8 bases outside the gene matches. The CDR3 contains 15 residues. The germline gives CDR1 MNHEY, CDR2 SMNVEV (reference sequence). CDR3 bases: TGTGCCAGCAGTCCAGACGCGGGGGTTCAAGAGACCCAGTACTTC. Translation gives CASSPDAGVQETQYF.

This clonotype was seen ten or more times. The chain is built from TRBV27 and TRBJ2-7, with a possible D match to TRBD2 (6 bases). Germline lookup yields CDR1 MNHEY and CDR2 SMNVEV (reference sequence). The CDR3 consists of 14 residues. V was cut by 6 bases and J by 4 bases, with 16 bases left in between. The CDR3 reads CASRHRGGPYEQYF. The CDR3 nucleotides are TGTGCCAGCAGACACCGGGGAGGACCTTACGAGCAGTACTTC.

This clonotype has ten or more counts. This sequence may be a read error, since a much larger clone differs from it by one base. The chain uses TRBV4-1 and TRBJ2-5; D is possibly TRBD2 (6 bases). The V and J ends lost 1 base and 7 bases respectively, with 19 bases between them. The CDR3 totals 16 residues. Per germline, CDR1 MGHRA and CDR2 YSYEKL. The CDR3 DNA reads as TGCGCCAGCAGCCAAGGTGCTCTAGCGCCGGAAGGGACCCAGTACTTC. Its translation is CASSQGALAPEGTQYF.

The genes are TRBV5-6 and TRBJ2-2, with 7 bases fitting TRBD1. V lost 0 bases to trimming and J lost 0 bases; unmatched junction nucleotides: 2. The CDR3 sequence is 16 residues long. The germline V gene has CDR1 SGHDT and CDR2 YYEEEE. CDR3: CASSLGQGTNTGELFF. CDR3 bases: TGTGCCAGCAGCTTGGGACAGGGCACGAACACCGGGGAGCTGTTTTTT.